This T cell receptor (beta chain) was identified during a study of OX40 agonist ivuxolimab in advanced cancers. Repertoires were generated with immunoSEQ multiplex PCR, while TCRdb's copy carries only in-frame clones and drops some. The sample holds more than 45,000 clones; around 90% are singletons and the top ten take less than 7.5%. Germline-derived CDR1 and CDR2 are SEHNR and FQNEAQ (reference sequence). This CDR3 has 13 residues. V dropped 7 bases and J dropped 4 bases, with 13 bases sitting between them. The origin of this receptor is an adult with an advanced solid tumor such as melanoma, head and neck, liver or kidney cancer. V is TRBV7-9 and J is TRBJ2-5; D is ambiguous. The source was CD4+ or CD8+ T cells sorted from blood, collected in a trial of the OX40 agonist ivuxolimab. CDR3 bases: TGTGCCAGCACCTCTGGGGTAGCAGAGACCCAGTACTTC. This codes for CASTSGVAETQYF. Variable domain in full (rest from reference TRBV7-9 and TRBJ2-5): DTGVSQNPRHKITKRGQNVTFRCDPISEHNRLYWYRQTLGQGPEFLTYFQNEAQLEKSRLLSDRFSAERPKGSFSTLEIQRTEQGDSAMYLCASTSGVAETQYFGPGTRLLVL.